One and the same sample provided the 5 T cell receptor beta chains below, sequenced in a study of shared clonotypes between healthy human individuals (dated by TCRdb to the early 2020s). The receptor library was made with the immunoSEQ multiplex PCR assay. As stored in TCRdb, this immuneACCESS dataset retains in-frame rearrangements with V and J assigned. A fraction of the clones does not appear; measured against another copy, unresolved V genes explain less than half of the discrepancy, and the remainder lacks a known reason. Counted in this sample were about 980,000 clones; 76% of them appeared once. The top ten clones comprise nearly 1.5% of the sample. The sample comprised memory CD4+ T cells sorted from blood. Read against the paper, the sample's cell subset or site label means: CD45RA-negative fraction. Source of these receptors: a man aged 18 to 30 in good health.

This clone was recorded once. This sequence joins TRBV29-1 and TRBJ2-5; 10 nucleotides agree with TRBD2. V trimming: 4 bases; J trimming: 9 bases; junction bases outside the gene matches: 11. The CDR3 totals 14 residues. Per the germline V gene, CDR1 is SQVTM and CDR2 is ANQGSEA. The CDR3 DNA reads TGCAGCGTTGTTCCTAGCGGGAGCGGTGAGGCCCAGTACTTC. This sequence encodes CSVVPSGSGEAQYF.

Concerning this clone itself: Possible read error: a much larger clone is one base away. The chain's CDR3 is CASSSHNEQFF. The CDR3 nucleotides are TGTGCCAGCAGTTCCCACAATGAGCAGTTCTTC. The rearrangement joins TRBV6-5 to TRBJ2-1, with D hard to call. The V and J ends lost 4 bases and 5 bases respectively, with 3 bases between them. Germline V CDR1 and CDR2: MNHEY, SVGAGI. The length of the CDR3 is 11 residues.

This rearrangement joins TRBV29-1 to TRBJ1-1, with TRBD1 matching over 9 bases. Germline V gene lookup returns CDR1 SQVTM and CDR2 ANQGSEA. The CDR3 has 13 residues. The ends lost 6 bases at V and 0 bases at J; junction bases unmatched: 2. The CDR3 DNA is TGCAGCGTGGGGACAGGGTTGAACACTGAAGCTTTCTTT. It is translated as CSVGTGLNTEAFF. The full variable domain, in which reference TRBV29-1 and TRBJ1-1 provide the parts outside the CDR3, is SAVISQKPSRDICQRGTSLTIQCQVDSQVTMMFWYRQQPGQSLTLIATANQGSEATYESGFVIDKFPISRPNLTFSTLTVSNMSPEDSSIYLCSVGTGLNTEAFFGQGTRLTVV.

This clone was seen once. The rearrangement joins TRBV7-2 to TRBJ2-7; D ambiguous. The length of the CDR3 is 15 residues. Per germline, CDR1 SGHTA and CDR2 FQGNSA. V gave up 4 bases and J gave up 7 bases, with 20 bases separating them. CDR3 nucleotide sequence: TGTGCCAGCAGCTCTCACCGATCCACCTTAGGGGAGCAGTACTTC. Translating it yields CASSSHRSTLGEQYF.

The chain combines TRBV28 with TRBJ1-2; the match to TRBD1 covers 8 bases. The CDR3 runs to 13 residues. Germline trimming cut 2 bases from V and 6 bases from J; bases unmatched to any gene: 2. The germline V gene has CDR1 MDHEN and CDR2 SYDVKM. In DNA, the CDR3 is TGTGCCAGCAGTTTAAGGGGACAGGATGGCTACACCTTC. Translation: CASSLRGQDGYTF.